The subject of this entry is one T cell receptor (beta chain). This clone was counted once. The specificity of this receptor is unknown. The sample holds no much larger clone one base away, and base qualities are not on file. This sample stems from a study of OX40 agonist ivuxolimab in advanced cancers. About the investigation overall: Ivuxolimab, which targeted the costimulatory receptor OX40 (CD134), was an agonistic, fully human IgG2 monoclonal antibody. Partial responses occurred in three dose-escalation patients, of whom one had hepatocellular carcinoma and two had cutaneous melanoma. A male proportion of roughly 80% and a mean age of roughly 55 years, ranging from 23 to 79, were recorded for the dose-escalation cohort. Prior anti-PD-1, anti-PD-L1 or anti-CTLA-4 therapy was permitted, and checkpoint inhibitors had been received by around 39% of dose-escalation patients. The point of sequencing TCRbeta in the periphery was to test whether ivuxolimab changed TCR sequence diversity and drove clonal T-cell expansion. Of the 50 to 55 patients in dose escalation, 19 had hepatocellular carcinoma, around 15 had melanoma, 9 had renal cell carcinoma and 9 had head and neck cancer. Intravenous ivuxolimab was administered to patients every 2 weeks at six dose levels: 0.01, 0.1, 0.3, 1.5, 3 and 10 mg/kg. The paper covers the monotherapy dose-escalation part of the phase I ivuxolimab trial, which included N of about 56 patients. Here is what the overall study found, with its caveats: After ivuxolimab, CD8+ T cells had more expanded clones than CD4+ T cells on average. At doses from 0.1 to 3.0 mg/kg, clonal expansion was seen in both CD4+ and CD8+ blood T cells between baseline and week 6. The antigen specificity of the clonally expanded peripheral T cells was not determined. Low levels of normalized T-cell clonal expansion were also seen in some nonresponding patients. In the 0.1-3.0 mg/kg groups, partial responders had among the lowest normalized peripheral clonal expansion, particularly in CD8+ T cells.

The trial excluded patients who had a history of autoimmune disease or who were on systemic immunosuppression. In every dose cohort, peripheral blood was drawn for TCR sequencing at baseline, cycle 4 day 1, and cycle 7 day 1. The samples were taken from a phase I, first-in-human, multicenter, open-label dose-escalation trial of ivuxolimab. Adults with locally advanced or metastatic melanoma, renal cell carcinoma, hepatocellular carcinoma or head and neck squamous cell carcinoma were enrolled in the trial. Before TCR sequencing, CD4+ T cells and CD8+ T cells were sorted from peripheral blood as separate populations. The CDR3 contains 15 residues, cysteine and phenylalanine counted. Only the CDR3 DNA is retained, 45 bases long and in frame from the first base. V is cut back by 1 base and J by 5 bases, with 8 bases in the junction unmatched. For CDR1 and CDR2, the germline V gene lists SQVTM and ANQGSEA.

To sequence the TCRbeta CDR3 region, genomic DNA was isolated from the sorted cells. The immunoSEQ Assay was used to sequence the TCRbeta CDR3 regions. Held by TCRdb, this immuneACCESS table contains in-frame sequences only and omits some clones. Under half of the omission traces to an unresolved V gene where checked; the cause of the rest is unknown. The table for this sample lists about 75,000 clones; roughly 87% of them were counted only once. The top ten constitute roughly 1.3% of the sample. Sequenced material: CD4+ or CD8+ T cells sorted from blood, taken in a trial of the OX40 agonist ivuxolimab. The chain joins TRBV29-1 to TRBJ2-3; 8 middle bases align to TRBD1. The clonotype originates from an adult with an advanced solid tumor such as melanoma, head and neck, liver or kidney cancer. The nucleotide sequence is TGCAGCGTTGAAGGCCAGGGGGCAGGAGGAGATACGCAGTATTTT. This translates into CSVEGQGAGGDTQYF.